Listed here is a single T cell receptor (beta chain). The antigen remains unidentified. This sample is part of a study of a mutant IDH1 vaccine in newly diagnosed glioma. Overall study findings and caveats: Pseudoprogression seemingly bore no relation to changes in top peripheral T cell clonotypes.

Time point given: baseline, week 1 (first vaccination visit). Regarding treatment: pre-vaccination baseline after standard-of-care therapy. V lost 4 bases, J lost 5 bases, and 9 bases stayed unmatched. This CDR3 comprises 15 residues. Germline V gene data show CDR1 as SGHDT and CDR2 as YYEEEE. Some clones are missing from TCRdb's copy, which holds only in-frame ones; the method was immunoSEQ multiplex PCR. The repertoire holds about 88,000 clones, approximately 80% seen once, with about 5.1% in the top ten. Here the sequenced sample was PBMCs, taken from a glioma patient treated with radiotherapy, temozolomide or both. The source of this sequence is a man aged 40-49 years with glioma. Some clones in this sample may be carry-over from other donors' samples. The chain uses TRBV5-6 and TRBJ2-7; 10 nucleotides match TRBD1. CDR3 in DNA: TGTGCCAGCAGCGGCTCAGGACAGGGGGTGAACGAGCAGTACTTC. This encodes CASSGSGQGVNEQYF.